A single TCR beta chain is shown here with its context. The entry originates in a study of T cell changes during pregnancy in multiple sclerosis. With 5 bases removed from V and 4 bases from J, the gap between germline ends came to 12 bases. Germline V lookup: CDR1 GTSNPN, CDR2 SVGIG (reference sequence). The CDR3 extends over 13 amino acids. Here immunoSEQ multiplex PCR was the method, and the copy in TCRdb shows in-frame clones only, minus some. Of roughly 69,000 clones listed, around 90% are singletons. The chain recombines TRBV30 with TRBJ1-3; D perhaps matches TRBD1 (5 bases). The material was peripheral blood, obtained in the third trimester of pregnancy. The TCR was taken from a female donor with multiple sclerosis, enrolled in a pregnancy study. CDR3 protein: CAWGATPGNTIYF. Here the CDR3 DNA reads TGTGCCTGGGGGGCCACTCCCGGAAACACCATATATTTT.